Shown below are 15 T cell receptor beta chains from a single sample sequenced in a study of shared clonotypes between healthy human individuals. As defined, naive CD8 cells were CD45RO-negative and positively selected for CCR7, with terminally differentiated effector memory CD45RA+ cells excluded. The repertoire was sequenced with immunoSEQ multiplex PCR; TCRdb's copy has only in-frame clones and lacks some. The table shows nearly 600,000 clones, with roughly 95% occurring only once. The sequenced material came from naive CD8+ T cells sorted from blood. The receptors were gathered from a woman in her thirties in good health.

In DNA, the CDR3 is TGTGCCAGCAGTGAGCCCGATTCTAGCTCCTACAATGAGCAGTTCTTC. Its translation: CASSEPDSSSYNEQFF. The rearrangement uses TRBV6-1 and TRBJ2-1; D is unresolved. This CDR3 is built from 16 residues. The germline V gene has CDR1 MNHNS and CDR2 SASEGT. V shed 3 bases and J shed 0 bases, with 12 bases lying between them.

The V call is TRBV6-5, the J call TRBJ1-6; the D gene is possibly TRBD1 (5 bases). This CDR3 region has 15 residues. Between the trimmed V and J ends, which lost 6 bases and 7 bases, there was a span of 16 bases. The germline V gene has CDR1 MNHEY and CDR2 SVGAGI. The CDR3 nucleotides are TGTGCCAGCAGGACAAGGGGCGGCAAAAATTCACCCCTCCACTTT. Translated, it gives CASRTRGGKNSPLHF.

The V call is TRBV6-6, the J call TRBJ1-2; D unclear. Between the trimmed V and J ends, which lost 9 bases and 3 bases, there was a span of 23 bases. The CDR3 spans 16 residues. CDR1 and CDR2 from the germline V gene are MNHNY and SVGAGI (reference sequence). CDR3 nucleotide sequence: TGTGCCAGTCGATCTAGATCACAGCCTTCGGACTATGGCTACACCTTC. Protein sequence: CASRSRSQPSDYGYTF.

V and J are TRBV5-1 and TRBJ2-7, with 8 nucleotides matching TRBD2. V trimming: 2 bases; J trimming: 2 bases; junction bases outside the gene matches: 3. This CDR3 comprises 14 residues. Germline assignment: CDR1 SGHRS and CDR2 YFSETQ. DNA for the CDR3: TGCGCCAGCAGCTTCCATAGCGGGACCTACGAGCAGTACTTC. Residues: CASSFHSGTYEQYF.

The chain recombines TRBV28 with TRBJ2-1; 11 nucleotides match TRBD2. V was pared by 7 bases and J by 6 bases, with 8 bases of the junction left unmatched. Germline V gives CDR1 MDHEN, CDR2 SYDVKM. The CDR3 runs 15 residues. The DNA for the CDR3 is TGTGCCAGCACCTACCCCCTAGCGGGAGGCAATGAGCAGTTCTTC. It yields the protein CASTYPLAGGNEQFF. The whole variable domain, remainder taken from reference TRBV28 and TRBJ2-1, is DVKVTQSSRYLVKRTGEKVFLECVQDMDHENMFWYRQDPGLGLRLIYFSYDVKMKEKGDIPEGYSVSREKKERFSLILESASTNQTSMYLCASTYPLAGGNEQFFGPGTRLTVL.

Turning to this clone: One base away lies a much larger clone, so this may be a sequencing read error. The V call is TRBV5-5, the J call TRBJ1-1; D is ambiguous. The CDR3 extends over 11 amino acids. Trimming pared 4 bases from V and 0 bases from J, leaving 1 base between. CDR1 and CDR2 from the germline V gene are SGHKS and YYEKEE (reference sequence). CDR3: CASSMNTEAFF. The CDR3 nucleotides are TGTGCCAGCAGCATGAACACTGAAGCTTTCTTT.

V and J are TRBV28 and TRBJ2-1; D is perhaps TRBD2 (5 bases). The V and J ends lost 2 bases and 3 bases respectively, with 11 bases between them. The germline gives CDR1 MDHEN, CDR2 SYDVKM. The CDR3 spans 15 residues. CDR3 region: CASSLTREGYNEQFF. The CDR3 nucleotides read TGTGCCAGCAGTTTAACCCGGGAAGGCTACAATGAGCAGTTCTTC.

V is TRBV10-3 and J is TRBJ2-2; a weak D match, TRBD1 (6 bases). The CDR3 covers 14 residues. Trimming stripped 2 bases from V and 6 bases from J, with 10 bases between. In germline, CDR1 is ENHRY, CDR2 SYGVKD. The DNA of the CDR3 is TGTGCCATCAGTGAGGCAGGGGCCCCCGGGGAGCTGTTTTTT. Translating it yields CAISEAGAPGELFF.

The chain uses TRBV2 and TRBJ2-7, with 7 bases that match TRBD1. This CDR3 contains 13 residues. From germline, CDR1 is SNHLY and CDR2 FYNNEI. Trimming cost V 8 bases and J 3 bases; bases outside gene matches: 7. The CDR3 reads CASGQDSVYEQYF. In nucleotides, the CDR3 is TGTGCCAGCGGACAGGACTCCGTCTACGAGCAGTACTTC.

Points on this clone: Other DNA sequences within the sample encode an identical CDR3. This chain uses TRBV28 with TRBJ2-1; 11 bases line up with TRBD2. CDR1 and CDR2 (germline): MDHEN, SYDVKM. The J segment lost 6 bases and the V segment lost 6 bases, leaving 4 bases of the junction unmatched. The CDR3 sequence is 14 residues long. CDR3: CASSPGTSGNEQFF. DNA of the CDR3: TGTGCCAGCAGCCCCGGGACTAGCGGCAATGAGCAGTTCTTC.

The V and J genes are TRBV27 and TRBJ2-3, with TRBD1 matching 7 bases. V gave up 5 bases and J gave up 0 bases; unmatched junction bases: 8. Per germline, CDR1 MNHEY and CDR2 SMNVEV (reference sequence). This CDR3 comprises 16 residues. The CDR3 bases are TGTGCCAGCAGTCCCCTAGGACAGGCTAGCACAGATACGCAGTATTTT. This translates into CASSPLGQASTDTQYF.

This clone was picked up one time. The CDR3 protein is CASSFLDIREQFF. CDR3 bases: TGTGCCAGCAGCTTTCTGGACATCAGAGAGCAGTTCTTC. This sequence joins TRBV5-6 and TRBJ2-1, with a possible D match to TRBD1 (5 bases). Trimming shortened V by 2 bases and J by 10 bases, and 13 bases separated the two germline ends. Germline V gives CDR1 SGHDT, CDR2 YYEEEE. This CDR3 has 13 residues.

The V call is TRBV11-1, the J call TRBJ2-3; 9 nucleotides line up with TRBD2. The CDR3 totals 15 residues. Germline CDR1 is SGHAT and CDR2 is FQDESV (reference sequence). J gave up 6 bases and V 1 base, and 5 bases lay outside the gene matches. The CDR3 sequence: CASSLELAGPDTQYF. The CDR3 DNA sequence: TGTGCCAGCAGCTTAGAACTAGCGGGTCCCGATACGCAGTATTTT.

In this sample, this clone turned up once. The chain carries TRBV4-1 and TRBJ1-1, with unresolved D. Germline CDR1 and CDR2: MGHRA and YSYEKL. Trimming pared 5 bases from V and 4 bases from J, leaving 14 bases between. This CDR3 spans 14 amino acids. In nucleotides, the CDR3 is TGCGCCAGCAGCGCCCTTGCGGTTGGCACTGAAGCTTTCTTT. This translates into CASSALAVGTEAFF.

The V and J genes are TRBV27 and TRBJ2-7; D is undetermined. CDR3 size: 14 residues. Trimming removed 6 bases at V and 0 bases at J, with 12 bases between. Germline CDR1 reads MNHEY; CDR2 reads SMNVEV (reference sequence). The CDR3 protein is CASRLGFSSYEQYF. The CDR3 DNA sequence: TGTGCCAGCAGACTGGGTTTCAGCTCCTACGAGCAGTACTTC.